This is a list of T cell receptor beta chains from one sample in a study of identical twins. TCRdb reprocessed the 5' RACE reads via MiXCR and lists one record per CDR3 protein. The table lists fewer than 800,000 distinct CDR3 sequences, just over 7% of them singletons. The sample also formed part of further work on yellow fever vaccine responses in identical twins.

Material for sequencing was PBMCs. The receptor set was obtained from a young woman in good health. Both conserved end residues are part of each CDR3. D genes are given only for firm matches. Not all rows give a size; the values are once, few, many and, for expanded clones, a class.

TRBV4-2	NA	NA	20	TRBJ2-5	CASSPDRSVGPSATRETQYF	TGTGCCAGCAGCCCAGACCGCAGTGTAGGACCTAGCGCTACTCGAGAGACCCAGTACTTC
TRBV5-1	NA	TRBD2	19	TRBJ2-6	CASSLEGRATSSGANVLTF	TGCGCCAGCAGCTTGGAAGGGAGGGCAACGAGCTCTGGGGCCAACGTCCTGACTTTC
TRBV12-3/TRBV12-4	many	NA	13	TRBJ1-2	CASSFGQDYGYTF	TGTGCCAGCAGTTTTGGGCAGGACTATGGCTACACCTTC
TRBV25-1	NA	TRBD2	15	TRBJ2-3	CASSEGGGSTDTQYF	TGTGCCAGCAGTGAAGGCGGGGGAAGCACAGATACGCAGTATTTT
TRBV5-1	few	NA	16	TRBJ2-2	CASSFNTDRNTGELFF	TGCGCCAGCAGCTTTAATACGGACAGAAACACCGGGGAGCTGTTTTTT
TRBV4-1	few	TRBD1	16	TRBJ1-5	CASSHGTGNSNQPQHF	TGCGCCAGCAGCCACGGGACAGGGAATAGCAATCAGCCCCAGCATTTT
TRBV5-1	many	NA	18	TRBJ2-1	CASSLAPLGGATYNEQFF	TGCGCCAGCAGCTTGGCCCCACTGGGGGGGGCCACCTACAATGAGCAGTTCTTC
TRBV5-1	few	TRBD2	17	TRBJ2-1	CASSFRLAGGLNNEQFF	TGCGCCAGCAGCTTCCGACTAGCGGGGGGCCTAAACAATGAGCAGTTCTTC
TRBV14	few	NA	15	TRBJ2-7	CASSHLRGRSYEQYF	TGTGCCAGCAGCCACCTGAGGGGCCGTTCCTACGAGCAGTACTTC
TRBV5-1	few	NA	16	TRBJ2-2	CASSDLRGNEAGELFF	TGCGCCAGCAGCGACCTCCGGGGCAATGAGGCCGGGGAGCTGTTTTTT
TRBV20-1	NA	TRBD2	16	TRBJ2-2	CSARDSSSGSTGELFF	TGCAGTGCTAGAGATTCGAGTAGCGGGAGCACCGGGGAGCTGTTTTTT